The 32 T cell receptor beta chains in this list originate from one sample, sequenced in a study of T cells after yellow fever vaccination. MiXCR was run by TCRdb on the 5' RACE reads, yielding one entry per CDR3 protein. The sample includes approximately 250,000 distinct CDR3 sequences, 3.6% of them seen just once. Here the sequenced sample was PBMCs, taken 15 days after the yellow fever booster vaccination. These receptors came from a man between 18 and 29 years old who received the YFV17D yellow fever vaccine.

Many counts were recorded for this clonotype. The rearrangement joins TRBV7-3 to TRBJ2-1; either TRBD1 or TRBD2 may fit D (6 bases each). Germline CDR1 reads SGHTA; CDR2 reads FQGTGA. This CDR3 has 14 amino acids. Trimming removed 5 bases from V and 12 bases from J, with 20 bases in between. CDR3 region: CASSNSGAQSAQFF. CDR3 DNA: TGTGCCAGCAGCAATTCGGGGGCCCAGTCGGCGCAGTTCTTC.

There are many counts of this clonotype. The V call is TRBV12-3 or TRBV12-4, the J call TRBJ2-5, with D uncertain. The CDR3 extends over 14 amino acids. Trimming removed 0 bases at V and 0 bases at J, with 5 bases between. CDR3 loop: CASSLAPYQETQYF. The CDR3 bases are TGTGCCAGCAGTTTAGCGCCGTACCAAGAGACCCAGTACTTC.

This clonotype came up many times. The J gene is TRBJ2-5, the V gene TRBV4-2; 8 bases are shared with TRBD2. This CDR3 spans 17 amino acids. V shed 0 bases and J 5 bases; nucleotides not matched to a gene: 11. CDR1 is LGHNA, CDR2 YNFKEQ, per germline. CDR3 sequence: CASSQDDIGRGEETQYF. As DNA, the CDR3 is TGTGCCAGCAGCCAAGATGATATAGGGCGGGGGGAGGAGACCCAGTACTTC.

The chain links TRBV20-1 to TRBJ2-5, with 13 nucleotides matching TRBD2. Per the germline V gene, CDR1 is DFQATT and CDR2 is SNEGSKA (reference sequence). Losses at the gene ends were 6 bases for V and 2 bases for J; bases not matched to a gene: 9. This CDR3 is 16 amino acids long. CDR3 in amino acids: CSALRALAGGQETQYF. The CDR3 bases are TGCAGTGCCCTCCGCGCACTAGCGGGGGGGCAAGAGACCCAGTACTTC.

This clonotype has a count of ten or more. This sequence joins TRBV7-2 and TRBJ1-3; D unresolved. The CDR3 is 16 residues long. Germline V gene sequence: CDR1 SGHTA, CDR2 FQGNSA. Trimming took off 6 bases at V and 0 bases at J, with 15 bases between the two ends. CDR3 coding DNA: TGTGCCAGCAGTCGTAGCTGGGTTAGCTCTGGAAACACCATATATTTT. As protein: CASSRSWVSSGNTIYF.

This clonotype was counted at least ten times. This chain uses TRBV20-1 with TRBJ2-5; 15 positions match TRBD2. The V segment lost 5 bases and the J segment 2 bases; nucleotides outside the gene matches: 3. CDR3 size: 15 residues. Germline V CDR1 and CDR2: DFQATT, SNEGSKA (reference sequence). In DNA form, the CDR3 reads TGCAGTGCTGGACTAGCGGGGGGGGGACAAGAGACCCAGTACTTC. The encoded protein is CSAGLAGGGQETQYF.

This clonotype occurred many times. The chain joins TRBV12-3 or TRBV12-4 to TRBJ1-2; D is perhaps TRBD1 (5 bases). The CDR3 runs to 11 residues. V was pared by 7 bases and J by 11 bases, with 14 bases between. CDR3 nucleotides: TGTGCCAGCACCTCTCCCACAGGATACACCTTC. As protein: CASTSPTGYTF.

This clonotype was seen ten or more times. This chain's CDR3 is CASSPGVAGGQETQYF. CDR3 nucleotides: TGTGCCAGCAGCCCAGGGGTAGCGGGGGGGCAAGAGACCCAGTACTTC. This chain connects TRBV7-2 to TRBJ2-5, with TRBD2 matching over 11 bases. CDR3 size: 16 residues. V was pared by 5 bases and J by 2 bases, with 7 bases of the junction left unmatched. Germline CDR1 reads SGHTA; CDR2 reads FQGNSA. The complete variable domain, with remaining parts taken from reference TRBV7-2 and TRBJ2-5, reads GAGVSQSPSNKVTEKGKDVELRCDPISGHTALYWYRQSLGQGLEFLIYFQGNSAPDKSGLPSDRFSAERTGGSVSTLTIQRTQQEDSAVYLCASSPGVAGGQETQYFGPGTRLLVL.

This clonotype has ten or more counts. The chain uses TRBV27 and TRBJ2-4; D is perhaps TRBD1 or TRBD2 (5 bases each). The CDR3 extends over 14 amino acids. Trimming pared 5 bases from V and 8 bases from J, leaving 16 bases between. CDR1 and CDR2 from the germline V gene are MNHEY and SMNVEV (reference sequence). The CDR3 loop reads CASSQSEGRDIQYF. CDR3 nucleotides: TGTGCCAGCAGTCAGAGTGAGGGGCGAGACATTCAGTACTTC.

This clonotype occurred many times. The chain joins TRBV12-3 or TRBV12-4 to TRBJ2-5; 7 bases match TRBD2. J gave up 4 bases and V 6 bases, and 11 bases lay outside the gene matches. The CDR3 contains 15 residues. The CDR3 coding sequence is TGTGCCAGCAGGCCCGTCGGGACTATCTTAGAGACCCAGTACTTC. It encodes CASRPVGTILETQYF.

This clonotype occurred many times. This chain links TRBV27 with TRBJ1-1; D is possibly TRBD1 (5 bases). From germline, CDR1 is MNHEY and CDR2 SMNVEV (reference sequence). The CDR3 loop spans 13 amino acids. The V and J ends lost 1 base and 3 bases respectively, with 6 bases between them. The CDR3: CASSLWGHTEAFF. The CDR3 DNA sequence: TGTGCCAGCAGTTTATGGGGCCACACTGAAGCTTTCTTT.

This clonotype has a count of ten or more. The genes are TRBV20-1 and TRBJ2-5; 11 bases map to TRBD2. The V gene's germline CDR1 is DFQATT and CDR2 SNEGSKA (reference sequence). The CDR3 extends over 13 amino acids. V was clipped by 2 bases and J by 5 bases; unmatched bases: 1. The chain's CDR3 is CSARLAGGETQYF. DNA of the CDR3: TGCAGTGCTAGACTAGCGGGGGGCGAGACCCAGTACTTC.

This clonotype came up many times. The chain couples TRBV7-8 to TRBJ1-2; D not resolved. V gave up 5 bases and J gave up 3 bases, with 16 bases separating them. The CDR3 has 15 amino acids. Per the germline V gene, CDR1 is SGHVS and CDR2 is FQNEAQ. CDR3: CASSLLQDWDYGYTF. For the CDR3, the DNA is TGTGCCAGCAGCCTGCTTCAGGATTGGGACTATGGCTACACCTTC.

This clonotype was counted ten times or more. The J gene is TRBJ1-2, the V gene TRBV7-9; no reliable D call. V lost 0 bases and J 0 bases, leaving 8 bases between the germline ends. CDR3 length equals 15 residues. Germline V gene data show CDR1 as SEHNR and CDR2 as FQNEAQ (reference sequence). The chain's CDR3 is CASSLAPTTNYGYTF. For the CDR3, the DNA is TGTGCCAGCAGCTTAGCGCCGACAACTAACTATGGCTACACCTTC.

This clonotype was seen only a few times. The rearrangement links TRBV4-2 to TRBJ1-6; D gene uncertain. Looked up from germline, CDR1 is LGHNA and CDR2 is YNFKEQ. The V end was cut by 1 base, the J end by 10 bases, with 11 bases between. The CDR3 has 14 residues. CDR3 DNA: TGTGCCAGCAGCCAAGTGGGTGGAGGATCACCCCTCCACTTT. Its translation is CASSQVGGGSPLHF.

This clonotype was recorded many times. The chain couples TRBV20-1 to TRBJ1-2; TRBD1 might be the D (6 bases). CDR3 length: 14 amino acids. CDR1 and CDR2 from the germline V gene are DFQATT and SNEGSKA (reference sequence). Trimming took off 3 bases at V and 7 bases at J, with 18 bases between the two ends. CDR3 in DNA: TGCAGTGCTAGTCGTGGGGGCAGGCGCCTTGGCTACACCTTC. This codes for CSASRGGRRLGYTF.

This clonotype was counted at least ten times. This chain links TRBV7-2 with TRBJ2-7, with D hard to call. This CDR3 is built from 15 residues. Germline V gene lookup returns CDR1 SGHTA and CDR2 FQGNSA. Trimming left V 1 base short and J 5 bases short, with 15 bases between. The chain's CDR3 is CASSLGSGPWNEQYV. The CDR3 region has the DNA TGTGCCAGCAGCTTAGGGTCGGGCCCTTGGAACGAGCAGTACGTC.

This clonotype appeared many times. This rearrangement joins TRBV12-3 or TRBV12-4 to TRBJ2-3, with D possibly matching TRBD2 (6 bases). V was shortened by 2 bases and J by 4 bases, with 10 bases between the two germline ends. The CDR3 consists of 14 residues. The CDR3 DNA follows: TGTGCCAGCAGTTTATCCGGACTACCAGATACGCAGTATTTT. Its protein is CASSLSGLPDTQYF.

This clonotype was seen at least ten times. The chain uses TRBV10-3 and TRBJ2-2, with D possibly TRBD1 on 6 matching bases. The germline gives CDR1 ENHRY, CDR2 SYGVKD. Trimming removed 4 bases from V and 1 base from J, with 16 bases in between. This CDR3 is 17 amino acids long. CDR3: CAISGTSSGQNTGELFF. The CDR3 DNA follows: TGTGCCATCAGTGGAACATCGTCGGGACAGAACACCGGGGAGCTGTTTTTT.

This clonotype appeared many times. The V and J genes are TRBV5-1 and TRBJ2-3; 8 positions match TRBD2. The trim removed 4 bases at V and 5 bases at J, leaving 3 bases unmatched. The CDR3 contains 13 residues. Looked up from germline, CDR1 is SGHRS and CDR2 is YFSETQ. As DNA, the CDR3 is TGCGCCAGCAGCAGGACTAGCCAAGATACGCAGTATTTT. It encodes CASSRTSQDTQYF.

The sample holds many counts of this clonotype. V and J are TRBV7-9 and TRBJ2-2; D assignment may be TRBD1 or TRBD2 (6 bases each). The CDR3 runs 17 residues. Trimming took 5 bases from V and 3 from J, leaving 19 bases between them. Per the germline V gene, CDR1 is SEHNR and CDR2 is FQNEAQ (reference sequence). CDR3 sequence: CASSPTRAGEDTGELFF. DNA for the CDR3: TGTGCCAGCAGCCCGACGCGGGCAGGGGAGGACACCGGGGAGCTGTTTTTT.

This clonotype was seen ten or more times. The rearrangement links TRBV19 to TRBJ1-2; tentative D call: TRBD1 (6 bases). CDR3 length: 14 amino acids. V lost 5 bases, J lost 3 bases, and 13 bases lay in between. The germline CDR1 and CDR2 sequences are LNHDA and SQIVND (reference sequence). The chain's CDR3 is CASSLDSAYYGYTF. In DNA form, the CDR3 reads TGTGCCAGTAGTCTGGACAGCGCATACTATGGCTACACCTTC.

Ten or more counts support this clonotype. The genes are TRBV5-6 and TRBJ2-6; 7 positions agree with TRBD1. Per the germline V gene, CDR1 is SGHDT and CDR2 is YYEEEE. After removal of 6 bases from V and 4 bases from J, the junction contained 16 bases not matched to a gene. This CDR3 has 18 amino acids. CDR3 residues: CASNSPGQKSSGANVLTF. In DNA, the CDR3 is TGTGCCAGCAATTCCCCGGGACAGAAAAGCTCAGGGGCCAACGTCCTGACTTTC.

This clonotype was observed at least ten times. This rearrangement joins TRBV6-1 to TRBJ1-1, with D tentatively TRBD1 (6 bases). Trimming pared 6 bases from V and 4 bases from J, leaving 9 bases between. The germline V gene encodes CDR1 MNHNS and CDR2 SASEGT. The CDR3 is 12 amino acids. The CDR3: CASRTGITEAFF. CDR3 DNA: TGTGCCAGCAGAACAGGGATCACTGAAGCTTTCTTT.

This clonotype was seen repeatedly, ten times or more. This chain joins TRBV5-1 and TRBJ2-7; tentatively, D is TRBD1 (5 bases). The CDR3 has 13 amino acids. Germline CDR1 SGHRS, CDR2 YFSETQ. With 2 bases removed from V and 3 bases from J, the gap between germline ends came to 9 bases. The CDR3: CASSFLDSYEQYV. DNA for the CDR3: TGCGCCAGCAGCTTTCTCGACAGCTACGAGCAGTACGTC.

J is TRBJ2-5 and V is TRBV11-2, with TRBD2 as a possible D gene (6 bases). This CDR3 is 14 amino acids long. Germline V gene sequence: CDR1 SGHAT, CDR2 FQNNGV. V was clipped by 6 bases and J by 5 bases, with 16 bases between them. CDR3 DNA: TGTGCCAGCAGTGGGGGGTCGCAGGTTGAGACCCAGTACTTC. Residues: CASSGGSQVETQYF. Complete variable domain (other parts from reference TRBV11-2 and TRBJ2-5): EAGVAQSPRYKIIEKRQSVAFWCNPISGHATLYWYQQILGQGPKLLIQFQNNGVVDDSQLPKDRFSAERLKGVDSTLKIQPAKLEDSAVYLCASSGGSQVETQYFGPGTRLLVL.

The sample holds many counts of this clonotype. V usage is TRBV5-5 and J usage is TRBJ1-5, with TRBD1 matching over 7 bases. J gave up 0 bases and V 4 bases, and 4 bases lay outside the gene matches. This CDR3 region has 15 residues. Germline loops: CDR1 SGHKS, CDR2 YYEKEE (reference sequence). The CDR3 is CASSLRGYSNQPQHF. For the CDR3, the DNA is TGTGCCAGCAGCCTCAGGGGGTATAGCAATCAGCCCCAGCATTTT.

There are many counts of this clonotype. V is TRBV7-9 and J is TRBJ1-2; D unresolved. CDR3 length: 13 amino acids. From germline, CDR1 is SEHNR and CDR2 FQNEAQ (reference sequence). The CDR3 is CALDTSIRYGYTF. The CDR3 DNA reads as TGTGCGCTCGACACCTCGATCCGCTATGGCTACACCTTC.

Ten or more counts support this clonotype. The rearrangement links TRBV5-1 to TRBJ2-2, with unresolved D. Trimming cost V 7 bases and J 4 bases, with 17 bases left between them. Germline CDR1 SGHRS, CDR2 YFSETQ. This CDR3 contains 15 residues. The CDR3 spells CASEFTASGTGELFF. The CDR3, as DNA: TGCGCCAGCGAGTTTACGGCAAGTGGCACCGGGGAGCTGTTTTTT. Filled out from reference TRBV5-1 and TRBJ2-2, the complete variable domain reads KAGVTQTPRYLIKTRGQQVTLSCSPISGHRSVSWYQQTPGQGLQFLFEYFSETQRNKGNFPGRFSGRQFSNSRSEMNVSTLELGDSALYLCASEFTASGTGELFFGEGSRLTVL.

This clonotype was detected many times. At one of its ends the junction is not consistent with the germline gene, which may arise from a read error. V and J are TRBV12-3 or TRBV12-4 and TRBJ2-7; D gene uncertain. The CDR3 contains 13 residues. The CDR3 reads CASSLARTLPPKF. In DNA form, the CDR3 reads TGTGCCAGCAGTTTGGCTCGCACATTACCCCCAAAGTTC.

This clonotype was recorded at least ten times. The chain links TRBV29-1 to TRBJ1-1, with D unresolved. There are 13 residues in the CDR3. Germline CDR1 is SQVTM and CDR2 is ANQGSEA. Trimming left V 3 bases short and J 1 base short, with 9 bases between. The CDR3 coding sequence is TGCAGCGTTGACGTCCTTTCGAACACTGAAGCTTTCTTT. As protein: CSVDVLSNTEAFF.

V usage is TRBV6-5 and J usage is TRBJ1-2; 8 bases line up with TRBD1. Germline assignment: CDR1 MNHEY and CDR2 SVGAGI. The CDR3 is 14 amino acids. Trimming removed 8 bases from V and 3 bases from J; junction bases left unmatched: 8. DNA for the CDR3: TGTGCCAGCCGTCGACAGGGGCATGACTATGGCTACACCTTC. Protein: CASRRQGHDYGYTF.